This T cell receptor (beta chain) was documented in a study of blood T cell repertoires in COVID-19. In the study overall: The study drew acute and convalescent COVID-19 samples from the United States, Italy and Spain. T cells, B-cell-depleted T cells, or PBMCs supplied cDNA or gDNA.

The CDR3 extends over 13 amino acids. V was shortened by 5 bases and J by 0 bases, with 6 bases between the two germline ends. CDR1 MRHNA and CDR2 SNTAGT come from the germline V gene. This clone has just a few counts. The participants were between about 18 and 90 years old and came from some 25 US areas. Each recovered donor of Cohort 3 presented with two negative PCRs, clearance, or symptom resolution. The repertoire was sequenced with immunoSEQ multiplex PCR; TCRdb's copy has only in-frame clones and lacks some. The table has about 320,000 clones, roughly nine tenths seen once. Sequenced sample: PBMCs or T cells enriched from blood (not recorded which). This chain joins TRBV6-4 and TRBJ2-3; D is perhaps TRBD2 (6 bases). This receptor was taken from a man aged 60-69 years who had recovered from COVID-19. CDR3 sequence reads: CASSSGSTDTQYF. The CDR3 DNA reads TGTGCCAGCAGTAGCGGGAGCACAGATACGCAGTATTTT.